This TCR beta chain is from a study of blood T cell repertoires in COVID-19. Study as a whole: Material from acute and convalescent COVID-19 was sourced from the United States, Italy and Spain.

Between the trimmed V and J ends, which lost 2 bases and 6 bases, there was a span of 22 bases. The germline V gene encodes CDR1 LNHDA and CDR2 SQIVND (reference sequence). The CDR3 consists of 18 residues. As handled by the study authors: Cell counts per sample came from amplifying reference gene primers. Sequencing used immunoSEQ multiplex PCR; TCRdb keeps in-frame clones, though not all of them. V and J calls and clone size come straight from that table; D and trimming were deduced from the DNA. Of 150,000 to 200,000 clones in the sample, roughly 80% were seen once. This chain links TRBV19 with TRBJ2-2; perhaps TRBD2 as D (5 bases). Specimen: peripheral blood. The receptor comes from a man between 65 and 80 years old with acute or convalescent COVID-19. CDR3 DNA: TGTGCCAGTAGTATACCTCTCATGAGCGGATTCTTAGCCGGGGAGCTGTTTTTT. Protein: CASSIPLMSGFLAGELFF.